These T cell receptor beta chains were read from a single sample in a study of blood T cell repertoires in COVID-19. Produced via immunoSEQ multiplex PCR; TCRdb's table is partial and in-frame only. The data hold fewer than 400,000 clones, with 80% to 90% observed a single time. The specimen sequenced was peripheral blood. These receptors were obtained from a man between 25 and 39 years old with active or convalescent COVID-19. Both conserved end residues are part of each CDR3. The D gene is left open where the match is weak. Clone size is not always given. Where it is, it says once, few, many or a class for expanded clones.

d_call j_call clone_size v_call cdr3_aa cdr3_nt
TRBD1 TRBJ1-6 . TRBV7-2 CASSFGQGAVIRSPLHF TGTGCCAGCAGCTTTGGGCAGGGGGCAGTCATTCGCTCACCCCTCCACTTT
. TRBJ1-2 . TRBV30 CAWRPPGMNGYTF TGTGCCTGGAGACCGCCCGGGATGAATGGCTACACCTTC
. TRBJ1-6 . TRBV14 CASSPFVTHRVENNSPLHF TGTGCCAGCAGCCCGTTCGTTACCCACAGGGTCGAGAATAATTCACCCCTCCACTTT
. TRBJ2-7 . TRBV28 CASSTQRSEQYF TGTGCCAGCAGCACCCAGCGGTCCGAGCAGTACTTC
. TRBJ2-1 . TRBV4-2 CASSQESGNEQFF TGTGCCAGCAGCCAAGAATCCGGGAACGAGCAGTTCTTC
. TRBJ2-7 . TRBV2 CASSNGVIYEQYF TGTGCCAGCAGTAACGGGGTAATCTACGAGCAGTACTTC
TRBD2 TRBJ2-1 . TRBV6-2/TRBV6-3 CASSYGASGSQYNEQFF TGTGCCAGCAGTTACGGGGCTAGCGGGAGTCAATACAATGAGCAGTTCTTC
. TRBJ1-2 . TRBV4-3 CASSQGGTRYGYTF TGCGCCAGCAGCCAAGGGGGCACCCGCTATGGCTACACCTTC
TRBD1 TRBJ1-6 . TRBV5-4 CASRPGQSSYNSPLHF TGTGCCAGCAGACCGGGACAGAGCTCCTATAATTCACCCCTCCACTTT
. TRBJ2-7 . TRBV2 CASSPSYEQYF TGTGCCAGCAGTCCATCCTACGAGCAGTACTTC
. TRBJ2-3 . TRBV14 CASSQEGRQSTDTQYF TGTGCCAGCAGCCAAGAGGGGCGACAATCCACAGATACGCAGTATTTT
. TRBJ2-2 . TRBV7-2 CASSLATIAGELFF TGTGCCAGCAGCTTAGCGACAATTGCCGGGGAGCTGTTTTTT
. TRBJ2-3 . TRBV24-1 CATRGLSDTQYF TGTGCCACCAGGGGCCTCTCAGATACGCAGTATTTT
. TRBJ2-1 . TRBV7-2 CASPYRGLRFCNEQFF TGTGCCAGCCCGTACCGCGGACTACGATTCTGCAATGAGCAGTTCTTC
. TRBJ1-1 . TRBV5-5 CASSLDSYMNTEAFF TGTGCCAGCAGCTTGGACAGTTACATGAACACTGAAGCTTTCTTT
. TRBJ2-3 . TRBV7-2 CASRLNSRTDTQYF TGTGCCAGCAGGCTAAACAGTCGCACAGATACGCAGTATTTT
TRBD2 TRBJ2-5 . TRBV7-2 CASSLVGLAEETQYF TGTGCCAGCAGCTTAGTCGGGCTAGCGGAAGAGACCCAGTACTTC
. TRBJ1-2 . TRBV3-1/TRBV3-2 CASSQDTGGRLYGYTF TGTGCCAGCAGCCAAGATACGGGAGGTAGGCTCTATGGCTACACCTTC
. TRBJ2-2 few TRBV3-1/TRBV3-2 CASSLFPGELFF TGTGCCAGCAGCCTCTTTCCCGGGGAGCTGTTTTTT
TRBD2 TRBJ2-1 . TRBV24-1 CATSEQLSLAGEYNEQFF TGTGCCACCAGTGAGCAACTTTCACTAGCGGGGGAATACAATGAGCAGTTCTTC
TRBD1 TRBJ2-7 . TRBV6-5 CASSFVQGIYEQYF TGTGCCAGCAGTTTCGTACAGGGGATCTACGAGCAGTACTTC
. TRBJ1-2 . TRBV27 CASSPGWGYTF TGTGCCAGCAGTCCGGGTTGGGGCTACACCTTC
TRBD2 TRBJ2-3 . TRBV3-1/TRBV3-2 CASSQGLAPRTDTQYF TGTGCCAGCAGCCAAGGACTAGCGCCTCGCACAGATACGCAGTATTTT
TRBD2 TRBJ2-3 . TRBV7-2 CASTGKAGGQDTQYF TGTGCCAGCACGGGGAAGGCGGGGGGGCAAGATACGCAGTATTTT
. TRBJ2-3 few TRBV5-1 CASRRRAAHTDTQYF TGCGCCAGCCGTAGAAGAGCGGCCCACACAGATACGCAGTATTTT
TRBD1 TRBJ1-5 . TRBV9 CASGGQLNQPQHF TGTGCCAGCGGGGGACAGTTAAATCAGCCCCAGCATTTT
TRBD2 TRBJ2-7 . TRBV15 CATSRAGLAGDEQYF TGTGCCACCAGCAGAGCCGGACTAGCGGGAGACGAGCAGTACTTC
. TRBJ1-1 once TRBV5-4 CASSQGRNTEAFF TGTGCCAGCAGCCAGGGTCGTAACACTGAAGCTTTCTTT
TRBD1 TRBJ1-2 . TRBV2 CASLSPDRGYGYTF TGTGCCAGCCTTTCCCCCGACAGGGGCTATGGCTACACCTTC
TRBD1 TRBJ2-7 . TRBV9 CASSTGPGQGYEQYF TGTGCCAGCAGCACTGGGCCGGGACAGGGCTACGAGCAGTACTTC
. TRBJ2-6 . TRBV29-1 CSAYSGANVLTF TGCAGCGCCTATTCTGGGGCCAACGTCCTGACTTTC
TRBD2 TRBJ2-7 . TRBV6-6 CASGGLDASYEQYF TGTGCCAGCGGCGGACTAGACGCTTCCTACGAGCAGTACTTC
TRBD2 TRBJ2-1 . TRBV15 CATSRGREAGNEQFF TGTGCCACCAGCAGAGGGCGGGAGGCCGGCAATGAGCAGTTCTTC
. TRBJ2-1 few TRBV20-1 CSHSAALANEQFF TGCAGTCATAGTGCTGCCTTAGCCAATGAGCAGTTCTTC
TRBD2 TRBJ2-1 . TRBV19 CASSKGSGGAIYNEQFF TGTGCCAGTAGTAAGGGTAGCGGGGGGGCAATATACAATGAGCAGTTCTTC
. TRBJ1-2 once TRBV9 CASSVALGGSGYGYTF TGTGCCAGCAGCGTAGCCCTCGGGGGGTCGGGCTATGGCTACACCTTC
TRBD1 TRBJ1-3 . TRBV11-2 CASSRPGQLPPGNTIYF TGTGCCAGCAGCCGCCCGGGACAGCTGCCCCCAGGAAACACCATATATTTT
TRBD2 TRBJ2-2 . TRBV7-2 CASISGGASDTGELFF TGTGCCAGCATCTCCGGGGGGGCCTCCGACACCGGGGAGCTGTTTTTT
. TRBJ2-3 . TRBV24-1 CATSDLPRDTQYF TGTGCCACCAGTGATTTGCCGCGAGATACGCAGTATTTT
TRBD1 TRBJ1-5 . TRBV24-1 CATSADRVGQPQHF TGTGCCACCAGTGCCGACAGGGTAGGTCAGCCCCAGCATTTT
. TRBJ1-2 . TRBV2 CASGGAVGTNYGYTF TGTGCCAGCGGAGGGGCCGTGGGGACCAACTATGGCTACACCTTC
TRBD1 TRBJ2-2 . TRBV3-1/TRBV3-2 CASSQAGGRQPGELFF TGTGCCAGCAGCCAAGCAGGGGGCCGCCAACCAGGGGAGCTGTTTTTT
. TRBJ1-5 . TRBV18 CASSPSQGLDQPQHF TGTGCCAGCTCACCGTCCCAGGGTCTCGATCAGCCCCAGCATTTT
. TRBJ2-7 . TRBV27 CASKRVGAYEQYF TGTGCCAGCAAGCGCGTCGGCGCCTACGAGCAGTACTTC
. TRBJ1-2 . TRBV5-1 CASSFDPGNYGYTF TGCGCCAGCAGCTTCGATCCAGGGAACTATGGCTACACCTTC
TRBD1 TRBJ1-1 . TRBV28 CASSRQGVGAEAFF TGTGCCAGCTCCCGACAGGGGGTTGGGGCTGAAGCTTTCTTT
TRBD1 TRBJ2-3 once TRBV6-5 CASRGTGVDTQYF TGTGCCAGCAGAGGGACAGGGGTCGATACGCAGTATTTT
TRBD1 TRBJ2-7 . TRBV7-8 CASSSTGTGSYEQYF TGTGCCAGCAGCTCTACCGGGACAGGCTCCTACGAGCAGTACTTC